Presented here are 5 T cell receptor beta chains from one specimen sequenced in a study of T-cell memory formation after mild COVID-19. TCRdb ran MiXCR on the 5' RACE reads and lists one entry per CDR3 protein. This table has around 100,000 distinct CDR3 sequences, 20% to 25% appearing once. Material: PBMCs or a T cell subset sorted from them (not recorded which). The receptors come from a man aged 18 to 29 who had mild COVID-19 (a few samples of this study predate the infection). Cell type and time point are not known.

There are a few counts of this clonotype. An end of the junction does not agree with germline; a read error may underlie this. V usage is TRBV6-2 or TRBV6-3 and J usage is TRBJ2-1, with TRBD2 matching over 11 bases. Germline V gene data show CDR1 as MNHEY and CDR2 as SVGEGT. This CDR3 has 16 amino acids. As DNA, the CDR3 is TGTGCCAGCAGTTACTCGAAAGGGCTAGCGGGGGGTGCCGGACTCTTC. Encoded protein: CASSYSKGLAGGAGLF.

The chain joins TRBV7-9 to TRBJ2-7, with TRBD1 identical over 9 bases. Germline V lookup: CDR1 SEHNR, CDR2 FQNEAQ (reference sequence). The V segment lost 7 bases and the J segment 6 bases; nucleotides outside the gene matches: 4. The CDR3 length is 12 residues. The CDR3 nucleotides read TGTGCCAGCAAGGGACAGGGCCGCGAGCAGTACGTC. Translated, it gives CASKGQGREQYV.

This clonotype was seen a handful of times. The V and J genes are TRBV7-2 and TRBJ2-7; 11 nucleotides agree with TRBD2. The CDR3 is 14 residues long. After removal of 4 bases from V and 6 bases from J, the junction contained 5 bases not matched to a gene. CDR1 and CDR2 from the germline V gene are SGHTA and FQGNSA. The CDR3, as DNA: TGTGCCAGCAGCTCCCGGACTAGCGGGCTCGAGCAGTACTTC. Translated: CASSSRTSGLEQYF.

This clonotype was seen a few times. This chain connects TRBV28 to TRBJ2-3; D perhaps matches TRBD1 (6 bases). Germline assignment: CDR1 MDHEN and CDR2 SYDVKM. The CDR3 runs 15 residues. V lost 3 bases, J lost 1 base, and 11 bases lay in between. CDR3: CASSFSRGGTDTQYF. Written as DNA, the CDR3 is TGTGCCAGCAGTTTTTCCAGGGGCGGCACAGATACGCAGTATTTT. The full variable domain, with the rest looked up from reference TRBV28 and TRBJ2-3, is DVKVTQSSRYLVKRTGEKVFLECVQDMDHENMFWYRQDPGLGLRLIYFSYDVKMKEKGDIPEGYSVSREKKERFSLILESASTNQTSMYLCASSFSRGGTDTQYFGPGTRLTVL.

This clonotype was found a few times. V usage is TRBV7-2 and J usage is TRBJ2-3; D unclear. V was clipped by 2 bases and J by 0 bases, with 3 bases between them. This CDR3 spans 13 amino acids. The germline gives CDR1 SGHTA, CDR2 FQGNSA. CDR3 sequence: CASSLPSTDTQYF. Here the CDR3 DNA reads TGTGCCAGCAGCTTACCCAGCACAGATACGCAGTATTTT.